The 21 T cell receptor beta chains in this list originate from one sample, sequenced in a study of radiation and T cells in renal cell carcinoma. TCRdb keeps only in-frame clones here, not all; method: immunoSEQ multiplex PCR. This sample has about 86,000 clones; 85% occur once, and the top ten carry roughly 10%. Time point specified: blood 4 weeks post-SBRT, at nephrectomy. Treatment noted: 15 Gy SBRT to primary tumor, nephrectomy 4 weeks later. The sequenced sample was blood, obtained from a patient whose treatment included radiotherapy and nephrectomy. The receptors here all came from a man aged 50 to 59 with renal cell carcinoma.

This rearrangement joins TRBV30 to TRBJ2-1; possibly TRBD1 for D (6 bases). Germline V CDR1 and CDR2: GTSNPN, SVGIG (reference sequence). CDR3 length: 12 amino acids. V was cut by 0 bases and J by 13 bases, with 13 bases left in between. The CDR3: CAWSVGATLQFF. DNA for the CDR3: TGTGCCTGGAGTGTGGGGGCGACGCTACAGTTCTTC.

In this sample, this clone turned up once. This rearrangement joins TRBV10-3 to TRBJ2-1, with D uncertain. Trimming removed 4 bases from V and 3 bases from J, with 7 bases in between. CDR1 is ENHRY and CDR2 is SYGVKD in the germline V gene. This CDR3 is 13 amino acids long. The CDR3: CAISGNLYNEQFF. The DNA for the CDR3 is TGTGCCATCAGTGGTAACCTCTACAATGAGCAGTTCTTC.

V gene TRBV19 combines with J gene TRBJ2-1; tentative D call: TRBD1 (6 bases). CDR3 length: 15 residues. The V end was cut by 1 base, the J end by 2 bases, with 9 bases between. The germline CDR1 and CDR2 sequences are LNHDA and SQIVND (reference sequence). CDR3 sequence: CASSIGGGTYNEQFF. The CDR3 DNA follows: TGTGCCAGTAGTATAGGTGGGGGCACCTACAATGAGCAGTTCTTC.

The J gene is TRBJ2-7, the V gene TRBV11-2; D unclear. The CDR3 is 15 amino acids. Trimming took 0 bases from V and 2 from J, leaving 11 bases between them. The germline V gene has CDR1 SGHAT and CDR2 FQNNGV. The CDR3 DNA reads TGTGCCAGCAGCTTAGACCTCGACCCAACCTACGAGCAGTACTTC. Translation gives CASSLDLDPTYEQYF. Together with reference TRBV11-2 and TRBJ2-7, the CDR3 gives the full variable domain: EAGVAQSPRYKIIEKRQSVAFWCNPISGHATLYWYQQILGQGPKLLIQFQNNGVVDDSQLPKDRFSAERLKGVDSTLKIQPAKLEDSAVYLCASSLDLDPTYEQYFGPGTRLTVT.

The chain employs TRBV7-9 and TRBJ2-5; D may be TRBD1 (6 bases). Trimming shortened V by 1 base and J by 5 bases, and 14 bases separated the two germline ends. The CDR3 spans 15 residues. The germline V gene encodes CDR1 SEHNR and CDR2 FQNEAQ (reference sequence). This chain's CDR3 is CASSLGYRERETQYF. In DNA, the CDR3 is TGTGCCAGCAGCTTAGGGTACAGGGAGCGGGAGACCCAGTACTTC. The full variable domain, rest sourced from reference TRBV7-9 and TRBJ2-5, is DTGVSQNPRHKITKRGQNVTFRCDPISEHNRLYWYRQTLGQGPEFLTYFQNEAQLEKSRLLSDRFSAERPKGSFSTLEIQRTEQGDSAMYLCASSLGYRERETQYFGPGTRLLVL.

The rearrangement links TRBV4-1 to TRBJ2-5; perhaps TRBD1 as D (5 bases). Trimming took off 4 bases at V and 0 bases at J, with 9 bases between the two ends. This CDR3 comprises 14 residues. Germline loops: CDR1 MGHRA, CDR2 YSYEKL. In DNA form, the CDR3 reads TGCGCCAGCAGCCGGGCAGGGTACCAAGAGACCCAGTACTTC. Amino acids: CASSRAGYQETQYF.

The genes are TRBV7-9 and TRBJ2-5; 12 positions match TRBD2. The CDR3 runs 15 residues. V was pared by 5 bases and J by 4 bases, with 5 bases of the junction left unmatched. CDR1 is SEHNR and CDR2 is FQNEAQ in the germline V gene (reference sequence). The CDR3 DNA reads TGTGCCAGCAGCCTACTAGCGGGAGGAGGAGAGACCCAGTACTTC. Translated, it gives CASSLLAGGGETQYF.

CDR3 DNA sequence: TGTGCCAGCAGTTATATGGAGCTGGGTGAGCAGTACTTC. Its protein product is CASSYMELGEQYF. The chain uses TRBV6-5 and TRBJ2-7; no firm D call. CDR3 length: 13 residues. The V end lost 3 bases, the J end lost 7 bases, and 13 bases lay between the germline ends. Germline CDR1 and CDR2: MNHEY and SVGAGI.

This chain joins TRBV5-4 and TRBJ2-7; 7 bases agree with TRBD1. Germline-derived CDR1 and CDR2 are SGHNT and YYREEE (reference sequence). The V and J ends lost 3 bases and 3 bases, in that order; junction bases with no gene match: 3. The CDR3 covers 13 residues. CDR3 in amino acids: CASSSRDSYEQYF. Written as DNA, the CDR3 is TGTGCCAGCAGCTCCCGGGACAGCTACGAGCAGTACTTC.

This chain joins TRBV6-6 and TRBJ1-4, with a possible D match to TRBD1 (5 bases). The V end lost 6 bases, the J end lost 2 bases, and 13 bases lay between the germline ends. The germline CDR1 and CDR2 sequences are MNHNY and SVGAGI (reference sequence). The CDR3 runs 15 residues. The CDR3 nucleotides are TGTGCCAGCAGCCCCCCCCAGGGTACTAATGAAAAACTGTTTTTT. Translation: CASSPPQGTNEKLFF.

The rearrangement joins TRBV28 to TRBJ2-7; the D is unclear. From germline, CDR1 is MDHEN and CDR2 SYDVKM. Trimming cost V 4 bases and J 4 bases, with 14 bases left between them. This CDR3 spans 14 amino acids. CDR3 loop: CASSSPVGFYEQYF. In DNA, the CDR3 is TGTGCCAGCAGTTCCCCAGTCGGATTTTACGAGCAGTACTTC.

The chain links TRBV25-1 to TRBJ2-7; D is possibly TRBD2 (5 bases). The CDR3 contains 12 residues. Germline CDR1 and CDR2: MGHDK and SYGVNS. V gave up 2 bases and J gave up 6 bases, with 8 bases separating them. The CDR3 nucleotides are TGTGCCAGCAGTGAACTAGCTCGCGAGCAGTACTTC. Its translation: CASSELAREQYF.

The rearrangement joins TRBV6-4 to TRBJ1-1; unclear D gene. Germline V gene lookup returns CDR1 MRHNA and CDR2 SNTAGT. The V end lost 2 bases, the J end lost 7 bases, and 5 bases lay between the germline ends. There are 11 residues in the CDR3. The CDR3 region is CASSDVGEAFF. CDR3 sequence (DNA): TGTGCCAGCAGTGACGTCGGTGAAGCTTTCTTT.

This clone was counted a few times. The chain carries TRBV5-1 and TRBJ2-3, with 9 bases that match TRBD1. Germline-derived CDR1 and CDR2 are SGHRS and YFSETQ. This CDR3 has 14 amino acids. J was trimmed by 6 bases and V by 4 bases; bases with no gene match: 6. In DNA form, the CDR3 reads TGCGCCAGCAGCATACAGGGGGCAGGGGATACGCAGTATTTT. Translation gives CASSIQGAGDTQYF.

This chain uses TRBV5-1 with TRBJ1-2, with TRBD1 matching over 7 bases. The CDR3 extends over 14 amino acids. The V gene end was trimmed by 5 bases and the J gene end by 4 bases; junction bases not matched to a gene: 8. Germline V gives CDR1 SGHRS, CDR2 YFSETQ. The CDR3 loop reads CASRETGSGYGYTF. In nucleotides, the CDR3 is TGCGCCAGCAGGGAGACAGGGTCCGGCTATGGCTACACCTTC.

The rearrangement uses TRBV6-5 and TRBJ2-2, with D tentatively TRBD2 (6 bases). The CDR3 consists of 15 residues. The V gene's germline CDR1 is MNHEY and CDR2 SVGAGI. V lost 6 bases to trimming and J lost 2 bases, with 13 bases between them. Here the CDR3 reads CASRRDSTNTGELFF. CDR3 DNA: TGTGCCAGCAGGCGGGACTCGACAAACACCGGGGAGCTGTTTTTT.

The gene calls are TRBV2 and TRBJ2-2; D is possibly TRBD1 (6 bases). Germline lookup yields CDR1 SNHLY and CDR2 FYNNEI. V lost 8 bases and J 2 bases, leaving 9 bases between the germline ends. CDR3 length equals 13 residues. CDR3 protein: CASGGQNTGELFF. The CDR3 DNA is TGTGCCAGCGGGGGACAAAACACCGGGGAGCTGTTTTTT.

This clone was observed once. The chain uses TRBV2 and TRBJ2-7; the D gene is possibly TRBD1 (6 bases). The CDR3 contains 14 residues. The germline V gene encodes CDR1 SNHLY and CDR2 FYNNEI. V was clipped by 6 bases and J by 2 bases, with 14 bases between them. CDR3 in amino acids: CASSATRDTYEQYF. The CDR3 DNA reads TGTGCCAGCAGCGCGACCCGGGACACCTACGAGCAGTACTTC.

The CDR3 coding sequence is TGTGCCAGCAGCTCAACGGGGAGGGCTGGCGGCTACACCTTC. Protein: CASSSTGRAGGYTF. This chain joins TRBV11-2 and TRBJ1-2, with D unresolved. The V gene lost 4 bases and the J gene lost 8 bases, with 17 bases spanning the gap. Germline lookup yields CDR1 SGHAT and CDR2 FQNNGV. The CDR3 consists of 14 residues.

CDR3 sequence: CASSLGQGRGQPQHF. The CDR3 DNA follows: TGTGCCAGCAGCTTGGGGCAGGGGCGAGGTCAGCCCCAGCATTTT. The genes are TRBV5-5 and TRBJ1-5, with D possibly TRBD1 on 6 matching bases. This CDR3 is built from 15 residues. Trimming pared 0 bases from V and 6 bases from J, leaving 13 bases between. Germline V gene sequence: CDR1 SGHKS, CDR2 YYEKEE (reference sequence).

This chain links TRBV5-6 with TRBJ2-7; D perhaps matches TRBD1 (6 bases). CDR3 length equals 14 residues. The V end was cut by 5 bases, the J end by 2 bases, with 14 bases between. CDR1 is SGHDT, CDR2 YYEEEE, per germline. The CDR3 loop reads CASRSTGMAYEQYF. As DNA, the CDR3 is TGTGCCAGCAGGAGTACAGGGATGGCCTACGAGCAGTACTTC.